The 27 T cell receptor beta chains listed next were all sequenced from one sample in a study of blood T cell repertoires in COVID-19. Assay used: immunoSEQ multiplex PCR; TCRdb lists only in-frame clones, some missing. This table has tens of thousands of clones, roughly 84% appearing once. The source material was peripheral blood. Receptor source: a man aged 45-65 years with acute or convalescent COVID-19.

This clone was recorded once. The chain uses TRBV6-5 and TRBJ2-7, with TRBD1 matching 9 bases. The CDR3 is 15 residues long. Germline values: CDR1 MNHEY, CDR2 SVGAGI. The J segment lost 5 bases and the V segment lost 6 bases, leaving 11 bases of the junction unmatched. As DNA, the CDR3 is TGTGCCAGCAGCGATCCGGGACAGGGCGACCACGAGCAGTACTTC. It encodes CASSDPGQGDHEQYF.

The chain is built from TRBV11-2 and TRBJ1-6; D might be TRBD1 (5 bases). The CDR3 has 14 amino acids. The V gene lost 3 bases and the J gene lost 9 bases, with 12 bases spanning the gap. From germline, CDR1 is SGHAT and CDR2 FQNNGV. The CDR3 nucleotides are TGTGCCAGCAGCTTGGCCACAGGCACTTCACCCCTCCACTTT. This sequence encodes CASSLATGTSPLHF. The full variable domain, in which reference TRBV11-2 and TRBJ1-6 provide the parts outside the CDR3, is EAGVAQSPRYKIIEKRQSVAFWCNPISGHATLYWYQQILGQGPKLLIQFQNNGVVDDSQLPKDRFSAERLKGVDSTLKIQPAKLEDSAVYLCASSLATGTSPLHFGNGTRLTVT.

The rearrangement links TRBV21-1 to TRBJ2-7; TRBD2, as called in the table, went unchecked against the DNA. TRBV21-1 is given as a pseudogene. This CDR3 has 13 amino acids. CDR3 in amino acids: CAGDLGLPYEQYF. The CDR3 region has the DNA TGTGCCGGCGACCTAGGACTCCCCTACGAGCAGTACTTC.

The chain couples TRBV6-2 or TRBV6-3 to TRBJ2-7; TRBD2 agrees at 7 bases. The germline V gene encodes CDR1 MNHEY and CDR2 SVGEGT. This CDR3 spans 17 amino acids. V shed 2 bases and J 5 bases; nucleotides not matched to a gene: 15. CDR3 sequence reads: CASSYDSERGLGHEQYF. CDR3 coding DNA: TGTGCCAGCAGTTACGATTCAGAGCGGGGTTTGGGCCACGAGCAGTACTTC.

Turning to this clone: Compared with germline, one end of the junction differs, possibly owing to a read error. This chain connects TRBV6-2 or TRBV6-3 to TRBJ1-5; 7 bases are a match to TRBD1. This CDR3 is 14 amino acids long. Germline CDR1 MNHEY, CDR2 SVGEGT. The CDR3 region has the DNA TGTGCCAGCAGTTACTCGATGACAGGGACCCGGCCGGATTTT. This translates into CASSYSMTGTRPDF.

This chain joins TRBV7-9 and TRBJ2-5; TRBD1 matches at 7 bases. Germline V gene sequence: CDR1 SEHNR, CDR2 FQNEAQ (reference sequence). With 4 bases clipped from V and 5 bases from J, the junction kept 10 bases outside the gene matches. The CDR3 covers 15 residues. CDR3 sequence: CASSSGQVFMETQYF. CDR3 nucleotide sequence: TGTGCCAGCAGCTCTGGACAGGTTTTTATGGAGACCCAGTACTTC.

This sequence joins TRBV4-2 and TRBJ1-2; no definite D call. Germline V lookup: CDR1 LGHNA, CDR2 YNFKEQ. V lost 0 bases and J 8 bases, leaving 10 bases between the germline ends. The CDR3 length is 13 residues. CDR3 sequence (DNA): TGTGCCAGCAGCCAAGATTCTGGCAGGGGCTACACCTTC. As protein: CASSQDSGRGYTF.

The chain links TRBV15 to TRBJ1-1, with D possibly being TRBD1 (5 bases). Germline-derived CDR1 and CDR2 are LNHNV and YYDKDF (reference sequence). The CDR3 is 14 residues long. The V end was cut by 3 bases, the J end by 6 bases, with 14 bases between. In DNA, the CDR3 is TGTGCCACCAGCAGGGTCTCGGGGGGGGCTGAAGCTTTCTTT. It is translated as CATSRVSGGAEAFF.

As to this clone: Germline and junction disagree at one end, which may indicate a read error. This sequence joins TRBV7-2 and TRBJ1-2; weak D call: TRBD1 (6 bases). Per germline, CDR1 SGHTA and CDR2 FQGNSA. The CDR3 consists of 13 residues. The CDR3 DNA reads as TGTGCCAGCAGCTTGGACAGAAACTCTGGCTACACCTTC. Amino acids: CASSLDRNSGYTF.

The V call is TRBV24-1, the J call TRBJ2-1, with 10 nucleotides matching TRBD1. Germline assignment: CDR1 KGHDR and CDR2 SFDVKD. After removal of 7 bases from V and 7 bases from J, the junction contained 15 bases not matched to a gene. This CDR3 is built from 17 residues. This CDR3 reads CATSGAPGTGVRNEQFF. Here the CDR3 DNA reads TGTGCCACCAGCGGGGCCCCCGGGACAGGGGTCCGTAATGAGCAGTTCTTC.

The V and J genes are TRBV5-5 and TRBJ2-3; 7 bases agree with TRBD1. The CDR3 sequence is 15 residues long. V trimming: 2 bases; J trimming: 4 bases; junction bases outside the gene matches: 7. Germline lookup yields CDR1 SGHKS and CDR2 YYEKEE (reference sequence). Here the CDR3 reads CASSFRQGGADTQYF. DNA of the CDR3: TGTGCCAGCAGCTTCCGACAGGGCGGTGCAGATACGCAGTATTTT.

The chain uses TRBV15 and TRBJ2-5; 7 nucleotides agree with TRBD1. The CDR3 is made up of 15 amino acids. V dropped 2 bases and J dropped 2; count of bases not matched to a gene: 5. Looked up from germline, CDR1 is LNHNV and CDR2 is YYDKDF (reference sequence). The CDR3 reads CATSRIGTEQETQYF. CDR3 sequence (DNA): TGTGCCACCAGCAGAATCGGGACAGAACAAGAGACCCAGTACTTC.

V usage is TRBV6-1 and J usage is TRBJ2-1; 7 bases are a match to TRBD1. This CDR3 region has 13 residues. Per the germline V gene, CDR1 is MNHNS and CDR2 is SASEGT. J was trimmed by 10 bases and V by 3 bases; bases with no gene match: 6. The CDR3 DNA follows: TGTGCCAGCAGTGATCAGGGGGTGGGAGAGCAGTTCTTC. Protein: CASSDQGVGEQFF.

The V and J genes are TRBV7-9 and TRBJ2-3, with unresolved D. This CDR3 contains 15 residues. The germline gives CDR1 SEHNR, CDR2 FQNEAQ (reference sequence). The germline V and J ends were trimmed by 11 bases and 0 bases, with 18 bases remaining between them. The CDR3 coding sequence is TGTGCCTTAAACGACCGACTCTATAGCACAGATACGCAGTATTTT. The encoded protein is CALNDRLYSTDTQYF.

The gene calls are TRBV30 and TRBJ2-5, with a tentative D call TRBD2 (6 bases). V lost 4 bases, J lost 7 bases, and 13 bases lay in between. Germline CDR1 GTSNPN, CDR2 SVGIG (reference sequence). This CDR3 is built from 12 residues. In DNA form, the CDR3 reads TGTGCCTGGACAGGGTCCGGGGGGACCCAGTACTTC. It translates to CAWTGSGGTQYF. The full variable domain, rest sourced from reference TRBV30 and TRBJ2-5, is SQTIHQWPATLVQPVGSPLSLECTVEGTSNPNLYWYRQAAGRGLQLLFYSVGIGQISSEVPQNLSASRPQDRQFILSSKKLLLSDSGFYLCAWTGSGGTQYFGPGTRLLVL.

This chain uses TRBV29-1 with TRBJ2-7, with TRBD1 identical over 9 bases. V gave up 8 bases and J gave up 5 bases; unmatched junction bases: 7. Germline assignment: CDR1 SQVTM and CDR2 ANQGSEA. The length of the CDR3 is 12 residues. CDR3 loop: CSSTGQGDEQYF. The DNA for the CDR3 is TGCAGCTCCACGGGACAGGGTGACGAGCAGTACTTC.

The chain links TRBV7-2 to TRBJ1-5; 9 nucleotides line up with TRBD1. CDR3 length: 17 amino acids. Germline loops: CDR1 SGHTA, CDR2 FQGNSA. V gave up 5 bases and J gave up 0 bases; unmatched junction bases: 8. The CDR3 reads CASSLGQGPYSNQPQHF. The CDR3 DNA follows: TGTGCCAGCAGCCTTGGACAGGGGCCTTATAGCAATCAGCCCCAGCATTTT.

The chain combines TRBV6-5 with TRBJ1-5; TRBD1 is a possible D gene (6 bases). From germline, CDR1 is MNHEY and CDR2 SVGAGI. This CDR3 comprises 15 residues. Trimming stripped 6 bases from V and 0 bases from J, with 12 bases between. CDR3 bases: TGTGCCAGCAGCCCACCAGGGGATAGCAATCAGCCCCAGCATTTT. It specifies CASSPPGDSNQPQHF.

The chain has TRBV7-8 and TRBJ1-2, with D tentatively TRBD1 (6 bases). The germline V gene encodes CDR1 SGHVS and CDR2 FQNEAQ. There are 15 residues in the CDR3. The ends were cut back, 0 bases at V and 4 bases at J, with 12 bases in the middle. CDR3 DNA sequence: TGTGCCAGCAGCTTAGCTGCGGGGGCGGGCTATGGCTACACCTTC. This encodes CASSLAAGAGYGYTF. Drawing the rest from reference TRBV7-8 and TRBJ1-2, the complete variable domain is GAGVSQSPRYKVAKRGQDVALRCDPISGHVSLFWYQQALGQGPEFLTYFQNEAQLDKSGLPSDRFFAERPEGSVSTLKIQRTQQEDSAVYLCASSLAAGAGYGYTFGSGTRLTVV.

The genes are TRBV30 and TRBJ1-3, with D hard to call. Germline V gene data show CDR1 as GTSNPN and CDR2 as SVGIG (reference sequence). V gave up 2 bases and J gave up 0 bases, with 23 bases separating them. The CDR3 is 19 amino acids. DNA of the CDR3: TGTGCCTGGAGTCCCCGATGGCCAGCGGCGGGCACCTCTGGAAACACCATATATTTT. Translating it yields CAWSPRWPAAGTSGNTIYF. Complete variable domain (other parts from reference TRBV30 and TRBJ1-3): SQTIHQWPATLVQPVGSPLSLECTVEGTSNPNLYWYRQAAGRGLQLLFYSVGIGQISSEVPQNLSASRPQDRQFILSSKKLLLSDSGFYLCAWSPRWPAAGTSGNTIYFGEGSWLTVV.

The rearrangement joins TRBV2 to TRBJ2-5; D call uncertain. Trimming pared 3 bases from V and 7 bases from J, leaving 3 bases between. Germline assignment: CDR1 SNHLY and CDR2 FYNNEI. The CDR3 contains 10 residues. CDR3 loop: CASSERTQYF. CDR3 nucleotide sequence: TGTGCCAGCAGTGAGAGGACCCAGTACTTC.

This chain connects TRBV7-7 to TRBJ1-4; 7 bases fit TRBD1. Germline values: CDR1 SSHAT, CDR2 FNYEAQ (reference sequence). V gave up 3 bases and J gave up 3 bases; unmatched junction bases: 16. The CDR3 loop spans 19 amino acids. The CDR3 DNA sequence: TGTGCCAGCAGCTTCCCCGGGACAGAGGAACGATCGTCTAATGAAAAACTGTTTTTT. It is translated as CASSFPGTEERSSNEKLFF.

Turning to this clone: A read error may account for a junction end that differs from germline. This rearrangement joins TRBV5-4 to TRBJ2-7, with D possibly matching TRBD2 (5 bases). Germline V gene sequence: CDR1 SGHNT, CDR2 YYREEE (reference sequence). This CDR3 is 11 amino acids long. Written as DNA, the CDR3 is TGTGCCAGCAGCTTGGGCGGGCCTTCTTCCTTC. It codes for CASSLGGPSSF.

This clone was seen just once. This rearrangement joins TRBV7-9 to TRBJ2-7, with TRBD1 matching over 8 bases. The V and J ends lost 5 bases and 5 bases, in that order; junction bases with no gene match: 14. Germline CDR1 reads SEHNR; CDR2 reads FQNEAQ (reference sequence). The CDR3 runs 16 residues. In DNA, the CDR3 is TGTGCCAGCAGCCAGCCTAGCAGGGGGCTTAAGGACGAGCAGTACTTC. It encodes CASSQPSRGLKDEQYF.

The chain recombines TRBV13 with TRBJ2-1; 8 bases are shared with TRBD2. The CDR3 is 16 amino acids. The V and J ends lost 1 base and 3 bases, in that order; junction bases with no gene match: 5. CDR1 PRHDT and CDR2 FYEKMQ come from the germline V gene (reference sequence). CDR3 sequence (DNA): TGTGCCAGCAGCTTAGCTGAGCGGGAGTACTACAATGAGCAGTTCTTC. It encodes CASSLAEREYYNEQFF.

V gene TRBV7-2 combines with J gene TRBJ2-7; 7 nucleotides agree with TRBD2. The CDR3 spans 15 residues. The V and J ends lost 1 base and 0 bases, in that order; junction bases with no gene match: 3. Germline V gene sequence: CDR1 SGHTA, CDR2 FQGNSA. CDR3: CASSLGLAVSYEQYF. The CDR3 DNA reads as TGTGCCAGCAGCTTAGGGCTAGCGGTCTCCTACGAGCAGTACTTC.

The rearrangement links TRBV19 to TRBJ2-3, with 9 nucleotides matching TRBD2. The V segment lost 3 bases and the J segment 2 bases; nucleotides outside the gene matches: 18. Germline V lookup: CDR1 LNHDA, CDR2 SQIVND (reference sequence). The CDR3 length is 20 residues. This chain's CDR3 is CASSMGASVSKRGATDTQYF. DNA for the CDR3: TGTGCCAGTAGTATGGGGGCCAGTGTCTCCAAGCGGGGGGCCACAGATACGCAGTATTTT. The variable domain in full, with the rest retrieved from reference TRBV19 and TRBJ2-3, is DGGITQSPKYLFRKEGQNVTLSCEQNLNHDAMYWYRQDPGQGLRLIYYSQIVNDFQKGDIAEGYSVSREKKESFPLTVTSAQKNPTAFYLCASSMGASVSKRGATDTQYFGPGTRLTVL.